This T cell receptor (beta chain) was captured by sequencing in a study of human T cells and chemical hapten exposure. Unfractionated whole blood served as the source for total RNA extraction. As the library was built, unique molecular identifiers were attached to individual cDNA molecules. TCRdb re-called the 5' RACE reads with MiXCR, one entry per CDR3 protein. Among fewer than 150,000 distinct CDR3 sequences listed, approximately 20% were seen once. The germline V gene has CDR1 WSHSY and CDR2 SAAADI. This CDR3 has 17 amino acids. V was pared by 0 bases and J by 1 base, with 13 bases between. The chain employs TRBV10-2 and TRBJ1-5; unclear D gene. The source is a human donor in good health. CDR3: CASSESRRANSNQPQHF. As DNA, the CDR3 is TGCGCCAGCAGTGAGTCAAGAAGGGCAAACAGCAATCAGCCCCAGCATTTT.